This T cell receptor (beta chain) was recovered during a study of tumor-infiltrating lymphocytes in primary liver carcinoma. Unsorted bulk tissue, about 19-30 mg of it, served as the source for co-extraction of RNA and DNA. CDR3 size: 13 residues. The V gene lost 7 bases and the J gene lost 1 base, with 13 bases spanning the gap. Germline CDR1 and CDR2: DFQATT and SNEGSKA (reference sequence). A primer in the constant region served to generate TCR beta cDNA from around 500 ng of total RNA. Each TCR beta library was derived from three nested multiplex PCR rounds that employed slightly modified ARM-PCR. The study ran its first two PCR rounds for about 11 cycles each, using TRBV1-TRBV30 forward primers and a C-beta reverse primer. TCRdb analysed the multiplex PCR reads with MiXCR anew, one entry per CDR3 protein. The repertoire holds 50,000 to 65,000 distinct CDR3 sequences, with around 69% as singletons.

This TCR was recovered from a man aged 35 to 55 with primary liver carcinoma and hepatitis B virus infection. What was sequenced was liver tumor tissue from sampling region 4. Subset denoted: tumor region T4, right-lateral pole. This chain joins TRBV20-1 and TRBJ1-1, with D possibly TRBD1 on 6 matching bases. CDR3 in DNA: TGCAGTGTTCCGGGGGCGTCGAACACTGAAGCTTTCTTT. It encodes CSVPGASNTEAFF.